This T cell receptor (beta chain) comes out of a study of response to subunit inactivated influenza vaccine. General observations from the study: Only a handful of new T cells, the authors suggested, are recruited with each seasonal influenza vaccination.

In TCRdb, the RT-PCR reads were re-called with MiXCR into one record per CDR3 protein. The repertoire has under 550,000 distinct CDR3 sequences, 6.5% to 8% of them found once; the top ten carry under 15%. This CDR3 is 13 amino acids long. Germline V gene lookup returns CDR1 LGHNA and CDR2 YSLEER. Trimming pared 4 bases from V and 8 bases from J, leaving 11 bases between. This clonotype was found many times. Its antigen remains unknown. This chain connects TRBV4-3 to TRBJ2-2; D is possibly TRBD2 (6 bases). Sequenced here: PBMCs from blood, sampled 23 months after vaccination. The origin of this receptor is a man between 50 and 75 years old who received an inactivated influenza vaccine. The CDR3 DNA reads TGCGCCAGCAGCCCGGGACTCGCTGGGGAGCTGTTTTTT. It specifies CASSPGLAGELFF.